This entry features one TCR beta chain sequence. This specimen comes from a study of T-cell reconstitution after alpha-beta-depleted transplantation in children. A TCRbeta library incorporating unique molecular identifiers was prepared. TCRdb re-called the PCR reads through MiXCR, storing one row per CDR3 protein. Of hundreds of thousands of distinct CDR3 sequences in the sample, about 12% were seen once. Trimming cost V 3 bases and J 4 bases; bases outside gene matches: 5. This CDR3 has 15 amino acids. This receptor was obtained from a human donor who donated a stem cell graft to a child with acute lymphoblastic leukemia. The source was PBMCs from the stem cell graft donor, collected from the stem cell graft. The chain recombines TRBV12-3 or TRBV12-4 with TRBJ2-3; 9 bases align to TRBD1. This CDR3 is CASSFDDRGADTQYF. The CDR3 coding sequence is TGTGCCAGCAGTTTCGATGACAGGGGGGCAGATACGCAGTATTTT.